Sequencing of this T cell receptor beta chain was carried out in a study of glioma-infiltrating T cells after dendritic cell vaccination. Study-wide background: Patients had newly diagnosed or recurrent glioblastoma and received dendritic cell vaccines.

The method was immunoSEQ multiplex PCR; TCRdb's version includes in-frame clones alone and lacks a portion of them. This sample has about 63,000 clones, with approximately 81% found just once. Time point reported: after dendritic cell vaccination, including at tumor progression/relapse. Fresh-frozen tumor tissue and more than two years of survival data were available for all. Germline V CDR1 and CDR2: SQVTM, ANQGSEA. The CDR3 has 15 residues. J lost 2 bases, V lost 7 bases, and 10 bases had no gene match. The sequenced sample was blood, obtained after dendritic cell vaccination. The clonotype originates from a human donor with glioblastoma. The V call is TRBV29-1, the J call TRBJ2-2; 7 nucleotides line up with TRBD1. The CDR3 loop reads CSAVLGQSNTGELFF. CDR3 nucleotide sequence: TGCAGCGCCGTCCTGGGACAGAGCAACACCGGGGAGCTGTTTTTT.